This T cell receptor beta chain originates from a study of blood T cell repertoires in COVID-19. Profiling relied on immunoSEQ multiplex PCR, and the TCRdb table lists in-frame clones only, not all of them. The repertoire consists of roughly 230,000 clones, with roughly 88% occurring once and the leading ten covering around 0.67%. Germline lookup yields CDR1 LNHNV and CDR2 YYDKDF (reference sequence). This CDR3 spans 14 amino acids. V dropped 2 bases and J dropped 5 bases, with 13 bases sitting between them. The source material was peripheral blood. V and J are TRBV15 and TRBJ2-7; D may be TRBD1 (5 bases). The sequence was collected from a human donor in a cohort sampled during active COVID-19. CDR3: CATSRTGVKNEQYF. The CDR3 DNA sequence: TGTGCCACCAGCAGAACAGGAGTAAAAAACGAGCAGTACTTC.